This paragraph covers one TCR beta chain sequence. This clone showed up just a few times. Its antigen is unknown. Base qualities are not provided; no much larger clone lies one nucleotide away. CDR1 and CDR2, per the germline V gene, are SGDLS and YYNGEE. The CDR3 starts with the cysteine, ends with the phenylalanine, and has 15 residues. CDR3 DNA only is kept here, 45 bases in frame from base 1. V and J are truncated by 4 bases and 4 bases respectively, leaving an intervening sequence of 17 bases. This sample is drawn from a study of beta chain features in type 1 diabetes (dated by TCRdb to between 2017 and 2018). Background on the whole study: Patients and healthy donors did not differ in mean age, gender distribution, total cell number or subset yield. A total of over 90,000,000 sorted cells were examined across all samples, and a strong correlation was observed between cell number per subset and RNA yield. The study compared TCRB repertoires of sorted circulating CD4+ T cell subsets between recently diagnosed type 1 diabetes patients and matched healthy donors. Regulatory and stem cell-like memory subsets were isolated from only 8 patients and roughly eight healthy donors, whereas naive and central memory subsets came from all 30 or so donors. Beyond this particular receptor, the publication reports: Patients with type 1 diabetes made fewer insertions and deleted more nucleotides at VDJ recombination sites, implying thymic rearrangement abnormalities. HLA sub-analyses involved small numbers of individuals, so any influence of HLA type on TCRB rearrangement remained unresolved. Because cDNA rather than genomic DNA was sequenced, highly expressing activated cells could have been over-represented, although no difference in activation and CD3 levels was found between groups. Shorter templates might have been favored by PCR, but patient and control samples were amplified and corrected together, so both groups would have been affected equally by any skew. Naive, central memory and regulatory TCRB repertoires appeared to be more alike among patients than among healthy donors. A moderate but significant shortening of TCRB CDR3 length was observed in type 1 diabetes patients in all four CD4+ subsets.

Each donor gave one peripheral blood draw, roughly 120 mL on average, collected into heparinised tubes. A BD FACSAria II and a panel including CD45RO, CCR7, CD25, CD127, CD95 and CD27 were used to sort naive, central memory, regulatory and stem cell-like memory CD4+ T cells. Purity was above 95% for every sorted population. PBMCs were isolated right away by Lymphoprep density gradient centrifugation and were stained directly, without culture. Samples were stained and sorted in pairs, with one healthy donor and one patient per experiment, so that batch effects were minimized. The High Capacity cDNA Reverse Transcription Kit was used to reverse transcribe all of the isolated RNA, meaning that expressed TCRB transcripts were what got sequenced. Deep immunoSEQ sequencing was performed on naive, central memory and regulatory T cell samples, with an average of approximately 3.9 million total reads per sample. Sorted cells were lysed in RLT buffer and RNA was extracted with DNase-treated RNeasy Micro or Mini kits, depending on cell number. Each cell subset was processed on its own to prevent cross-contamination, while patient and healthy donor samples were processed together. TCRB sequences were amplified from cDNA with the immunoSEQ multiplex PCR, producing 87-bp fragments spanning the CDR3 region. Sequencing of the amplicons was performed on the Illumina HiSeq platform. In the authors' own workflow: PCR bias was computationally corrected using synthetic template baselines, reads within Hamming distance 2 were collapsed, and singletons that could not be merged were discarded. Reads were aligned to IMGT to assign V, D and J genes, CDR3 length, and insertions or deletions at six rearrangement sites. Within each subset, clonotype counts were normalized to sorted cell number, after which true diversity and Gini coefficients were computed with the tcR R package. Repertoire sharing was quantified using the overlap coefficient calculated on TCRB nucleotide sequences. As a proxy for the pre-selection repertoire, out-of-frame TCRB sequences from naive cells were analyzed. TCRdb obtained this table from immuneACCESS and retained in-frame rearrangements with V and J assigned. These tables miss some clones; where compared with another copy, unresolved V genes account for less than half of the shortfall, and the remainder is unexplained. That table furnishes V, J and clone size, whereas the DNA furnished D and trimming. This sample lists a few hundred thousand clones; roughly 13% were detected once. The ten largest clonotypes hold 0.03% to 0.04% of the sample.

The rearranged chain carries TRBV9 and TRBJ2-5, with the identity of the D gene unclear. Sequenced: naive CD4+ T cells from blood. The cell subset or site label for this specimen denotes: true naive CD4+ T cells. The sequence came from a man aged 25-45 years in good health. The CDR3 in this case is CASSPGPGTRETQYF. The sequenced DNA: TGTGCCAGCAGCCCCGGCCCGGGTACCCGAGAGACCCAGTACTTC.